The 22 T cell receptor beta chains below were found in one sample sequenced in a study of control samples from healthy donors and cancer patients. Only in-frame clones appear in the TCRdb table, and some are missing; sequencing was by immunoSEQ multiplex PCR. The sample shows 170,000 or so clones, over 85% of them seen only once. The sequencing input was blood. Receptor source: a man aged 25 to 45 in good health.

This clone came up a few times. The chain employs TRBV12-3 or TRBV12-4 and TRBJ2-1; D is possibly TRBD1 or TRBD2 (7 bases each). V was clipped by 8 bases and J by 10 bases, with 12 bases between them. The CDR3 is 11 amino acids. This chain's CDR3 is CASRQGGEQFF. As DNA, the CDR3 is TGTGCCAGCCGGCAGGGGGGGGAGCAGTTCTTC.

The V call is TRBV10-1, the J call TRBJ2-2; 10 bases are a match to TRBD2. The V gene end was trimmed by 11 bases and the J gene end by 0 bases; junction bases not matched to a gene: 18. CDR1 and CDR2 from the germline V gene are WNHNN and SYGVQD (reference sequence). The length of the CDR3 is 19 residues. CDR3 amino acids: CAPSRRASGSRTNTGELFF. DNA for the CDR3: TGCGCCCCCAGCCGACGGGCTAGCGGGAGTCGTACGAACACCGGGGAGCTGTTTTTT.

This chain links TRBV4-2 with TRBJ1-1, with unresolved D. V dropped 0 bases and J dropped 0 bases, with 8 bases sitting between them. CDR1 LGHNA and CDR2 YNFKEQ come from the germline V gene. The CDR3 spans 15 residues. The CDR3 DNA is TGTGCCAGCAGCCAAGAGGTAAACATGAACACTGAAGCTTTCTTT. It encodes CASSQEVNMNTEAFF.

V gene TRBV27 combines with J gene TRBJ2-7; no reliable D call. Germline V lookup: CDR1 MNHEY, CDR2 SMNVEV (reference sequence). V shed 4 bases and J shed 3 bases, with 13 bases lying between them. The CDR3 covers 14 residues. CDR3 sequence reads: CASSSPLNGYEQYF. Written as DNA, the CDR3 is TGTGCCAGCAGTTCCCCACTGAATGGCTACGAGCAGTACTTC.

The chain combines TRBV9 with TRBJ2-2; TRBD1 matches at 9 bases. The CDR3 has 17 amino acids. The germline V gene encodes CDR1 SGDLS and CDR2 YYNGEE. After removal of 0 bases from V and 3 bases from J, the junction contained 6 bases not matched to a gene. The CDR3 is CASSVAPGQGYTGELFF. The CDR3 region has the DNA TGTGCCAGCAGCGTAGCCCCGGGACAGGGCTACACCGGGGAGCTGTTTTTT.

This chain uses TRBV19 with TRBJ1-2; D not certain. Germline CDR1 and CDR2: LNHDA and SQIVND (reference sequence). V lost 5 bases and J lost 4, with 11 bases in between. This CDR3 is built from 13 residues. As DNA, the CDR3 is TGTGCCAGTAGTTCCAGTCATACCTATGGCTACACCTTC. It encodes CASSSSHTYGYTF.

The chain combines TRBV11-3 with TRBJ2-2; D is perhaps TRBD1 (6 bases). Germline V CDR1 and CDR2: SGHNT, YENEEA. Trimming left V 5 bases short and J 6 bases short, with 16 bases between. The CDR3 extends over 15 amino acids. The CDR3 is CASSVGKQGPGELFF. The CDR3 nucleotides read TGTGCCAGCAGCGTTGGAAAACAGGGACCCGGGGAGCTGTTTTTT.

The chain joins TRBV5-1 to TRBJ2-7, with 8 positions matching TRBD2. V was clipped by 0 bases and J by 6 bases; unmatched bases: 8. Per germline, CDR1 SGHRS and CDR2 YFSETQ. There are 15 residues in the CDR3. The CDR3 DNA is TGCGCCAGCAGCTTGGCGGGGGGGATACGGGGCGAGCAGTACTTC. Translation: CASSLAGGIRGEQYF.

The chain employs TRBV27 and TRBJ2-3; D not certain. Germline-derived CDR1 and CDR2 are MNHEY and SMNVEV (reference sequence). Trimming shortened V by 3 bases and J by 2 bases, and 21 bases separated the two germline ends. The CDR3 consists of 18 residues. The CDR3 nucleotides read TGTGCCAGCAGTTTGGGTGCTGCTGTCCGGAGACCCACAGATACGCAGTATTTT. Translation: CASSLGAAVRRPTDTQYF.

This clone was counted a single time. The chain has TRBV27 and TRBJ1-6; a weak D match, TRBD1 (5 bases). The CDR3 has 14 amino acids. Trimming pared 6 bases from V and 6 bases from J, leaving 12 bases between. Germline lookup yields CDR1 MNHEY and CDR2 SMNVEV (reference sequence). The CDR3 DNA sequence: TGTGCCAGCAGCCGCAGGGAAAGTAATTCACCCCTCCACTTT. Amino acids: CASSRRESNSPLHF.

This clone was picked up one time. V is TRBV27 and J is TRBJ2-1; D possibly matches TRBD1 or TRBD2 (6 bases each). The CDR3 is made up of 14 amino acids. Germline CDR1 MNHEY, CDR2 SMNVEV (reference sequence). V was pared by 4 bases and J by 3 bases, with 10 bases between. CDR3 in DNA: TGTGCCAGCAGTTGGGGGGCCAACTACAATGAGCAGTTCTTC. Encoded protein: CASSWGANYNEQFF.

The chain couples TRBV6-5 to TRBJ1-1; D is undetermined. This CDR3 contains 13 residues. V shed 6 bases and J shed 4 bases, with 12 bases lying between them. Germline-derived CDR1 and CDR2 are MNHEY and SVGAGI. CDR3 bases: TGTGCCAGCAGGGTGTCCTGGAGCACTGAAGCTTTCTTT. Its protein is CASRVSWSTEAFF.

This CDR3 is CASSPGLKGPGELFF. The CDR3 bases are TGTGCCAGCAGCCCGGGACTAAAAGGGCCCGGGGAGCTGTTTTTT. This chain connects TRBV27 to TRBJ2-2; 7 bases agree with TRBD2. The CDR3 has 15 residues. V shed 6 bases and J 6 bases; nucleotides not matched to a gene: 10. Germline CDR1 is MNHEY and CDR2 is SMNVEV (reference sequence).

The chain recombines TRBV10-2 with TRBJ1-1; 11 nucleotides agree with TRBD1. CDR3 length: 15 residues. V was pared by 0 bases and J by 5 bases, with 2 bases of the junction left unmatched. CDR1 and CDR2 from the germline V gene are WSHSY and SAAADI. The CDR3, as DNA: TGCGCCAGCAGTGAGTCTGGGACAGGGGGAACTGAAGCTTTCTTT. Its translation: CASSESGTGGTEAFF.

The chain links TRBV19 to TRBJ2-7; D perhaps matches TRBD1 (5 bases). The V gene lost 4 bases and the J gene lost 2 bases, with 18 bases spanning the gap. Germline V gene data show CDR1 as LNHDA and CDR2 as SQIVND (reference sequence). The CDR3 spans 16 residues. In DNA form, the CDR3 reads TGTGCCAGTAGTACCCACAGGAGTGGGCACCCCTACGAGCAGTACTTC. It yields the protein CASSTHRSGHPYEQYF.

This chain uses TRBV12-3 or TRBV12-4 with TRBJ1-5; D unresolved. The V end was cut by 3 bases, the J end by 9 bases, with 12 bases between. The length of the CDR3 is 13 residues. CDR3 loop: CASSFMVSRPQHF. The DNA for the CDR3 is TGTGCCAGCAGTTTTATGGTGAGTCGGCCCCAGCATTTT.

The CDR3: CASSYSLSNSNQPQHF. As DNA, the CDR3 is TGTGCCAGCAGTTACTCGTTAAGTAATAGCAATCAGCCCCAGCATTTT. The chain uses TRBV6-6 and TRBJ1-5; D not resolved. Trimming cost V 0 bases and J 0 bases, with 9 bases left between them. The germline V gene has CDR1 MNHNY and CDR2 SVGAGI (reference sequence). CDR3 size: 16 residues.

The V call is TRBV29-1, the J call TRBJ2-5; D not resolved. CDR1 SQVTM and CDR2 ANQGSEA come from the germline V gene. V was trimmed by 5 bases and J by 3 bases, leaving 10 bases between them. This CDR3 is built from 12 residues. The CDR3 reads CSVRGAEETQYF. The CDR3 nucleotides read TGCAGCGTTCGCGGCGCGGAAGAGACCCAGTACTTC. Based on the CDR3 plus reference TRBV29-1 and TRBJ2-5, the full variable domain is SAVISQKPSRDICQRGTSLTIQCQVDSQVTMMFWYRQQPGQSLTLIATANQGSEATYESGFVIDKFPISRPNLTFSTLTVSNMSPEDSSIYLCSVRGAEETQYFGPGTRLLVL.

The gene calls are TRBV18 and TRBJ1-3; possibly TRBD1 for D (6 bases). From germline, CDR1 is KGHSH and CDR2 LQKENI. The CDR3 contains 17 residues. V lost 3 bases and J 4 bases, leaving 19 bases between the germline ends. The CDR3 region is CASSPPRGGKDGNTIYF. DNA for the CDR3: TGTGCCAGCTCACCGCCGCGGGGGGGCAAGGACGGAAACACCATATATTTT.

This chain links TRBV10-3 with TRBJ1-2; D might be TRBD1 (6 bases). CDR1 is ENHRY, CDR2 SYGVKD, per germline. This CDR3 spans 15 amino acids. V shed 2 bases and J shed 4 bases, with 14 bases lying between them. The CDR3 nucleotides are TGTGCCATCAGTGAGAGTTACAGGGAGGCCTATGGCTACACCTTC. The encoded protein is CAISESYREAYGYTF.

The CDR3 protein is CASSLDGRPNTEAFF. The CDR3 DNA reads as TGCGCCAGCAGCCTGGACGGACGGCCGAACACTGAAGCTTTCTTT. The chain combines TRBV5-1 with TRBJ1-1; D not resolved. The V end lost 4 bases, the J end lost 1 base, and 14 bases lay between the germline ends. CDR1 SGHRS and CDR2 YFSETQ come from the germline V gene. The CDR3 covers 15 residues.

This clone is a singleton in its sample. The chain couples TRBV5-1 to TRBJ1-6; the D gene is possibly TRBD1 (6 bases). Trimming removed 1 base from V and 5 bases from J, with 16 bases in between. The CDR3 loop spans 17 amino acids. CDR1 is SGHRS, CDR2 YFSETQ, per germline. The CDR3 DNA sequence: TGCGCCAGCAGCTTGTCCTTACAGGGAGGAGATAATTCACCCCTCCACTTT. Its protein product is CASSLSLQGGDNSPLHF.